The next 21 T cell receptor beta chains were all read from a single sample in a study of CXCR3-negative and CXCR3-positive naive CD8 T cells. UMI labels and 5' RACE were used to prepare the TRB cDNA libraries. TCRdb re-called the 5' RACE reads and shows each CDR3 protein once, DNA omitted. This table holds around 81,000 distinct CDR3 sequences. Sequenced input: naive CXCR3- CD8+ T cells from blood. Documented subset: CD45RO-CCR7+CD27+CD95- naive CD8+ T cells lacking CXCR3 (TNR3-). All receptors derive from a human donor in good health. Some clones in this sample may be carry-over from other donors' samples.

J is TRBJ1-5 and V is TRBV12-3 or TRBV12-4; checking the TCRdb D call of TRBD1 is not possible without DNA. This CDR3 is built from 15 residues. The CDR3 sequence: CASSLVPAVDQPQHF.

CDR3 loop: CASSLVESEQYF. This rearrangement joins TRBV5-1 to TRBJ2-7. Germline values: CDR1 SGHRS, CDR2 YFSETQ. CDR3 length equals 12 residues.

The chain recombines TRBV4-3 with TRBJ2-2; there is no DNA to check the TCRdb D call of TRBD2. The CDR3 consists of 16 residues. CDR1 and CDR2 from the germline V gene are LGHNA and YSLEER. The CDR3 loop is CASSQFSRGGTGELFF.

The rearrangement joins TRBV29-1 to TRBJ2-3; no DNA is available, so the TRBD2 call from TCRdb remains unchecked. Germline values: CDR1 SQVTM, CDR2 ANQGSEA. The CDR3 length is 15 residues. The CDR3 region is CSVEDRGPSTDTQYF.

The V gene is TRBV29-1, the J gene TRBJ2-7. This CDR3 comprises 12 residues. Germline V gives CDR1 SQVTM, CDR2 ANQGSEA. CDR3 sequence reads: CSVEKTPYEQYF.

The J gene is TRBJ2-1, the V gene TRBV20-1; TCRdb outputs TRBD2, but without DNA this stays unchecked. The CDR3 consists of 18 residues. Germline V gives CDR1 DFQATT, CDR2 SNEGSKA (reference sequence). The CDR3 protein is CSARDFRLRGGVYNEQFF.

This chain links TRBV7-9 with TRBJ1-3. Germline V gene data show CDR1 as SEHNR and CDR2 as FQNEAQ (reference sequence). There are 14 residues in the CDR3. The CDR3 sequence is CASSLGSSGNTIYF. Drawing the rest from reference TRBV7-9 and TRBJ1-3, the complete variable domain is DTGVSQNPRHKITKRGQNVTFRCDPISEHNRLYWYRQTLGQGPEFLTYFQNEAQLEKSRLLSDRFSAERPKGSFSTLEIQRTEQGDSAMYLCASSLGSSGNTIYFGEGSWLTVV.

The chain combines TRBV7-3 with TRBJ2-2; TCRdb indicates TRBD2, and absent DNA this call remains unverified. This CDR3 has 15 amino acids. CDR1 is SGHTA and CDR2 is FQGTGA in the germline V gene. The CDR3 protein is CASSRTSEGTGELFF.

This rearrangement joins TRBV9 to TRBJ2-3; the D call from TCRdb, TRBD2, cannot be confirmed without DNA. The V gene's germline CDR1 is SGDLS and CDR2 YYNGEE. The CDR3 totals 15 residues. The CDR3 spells CASSVERGSTDTQYF.

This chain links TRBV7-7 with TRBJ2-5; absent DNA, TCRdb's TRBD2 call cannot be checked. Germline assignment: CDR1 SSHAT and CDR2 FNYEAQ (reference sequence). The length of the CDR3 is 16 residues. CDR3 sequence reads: CASSLELAGGQETQYF.

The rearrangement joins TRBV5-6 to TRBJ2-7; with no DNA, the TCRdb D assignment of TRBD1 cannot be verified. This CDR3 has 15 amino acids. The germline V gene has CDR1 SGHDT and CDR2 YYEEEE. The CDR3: CASSLGTGITYEQYF. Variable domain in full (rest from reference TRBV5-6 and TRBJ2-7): DAGVTQSPTHLIKTRGQQVTLRCSPKSGHDTVSWYQQALGQGPQFIFQYYEEEERQRGNFPDRFSGHQFPNYSSELNVNALLLGDSALYLCASSLGTGITYEQYFGPGTRLTVT.

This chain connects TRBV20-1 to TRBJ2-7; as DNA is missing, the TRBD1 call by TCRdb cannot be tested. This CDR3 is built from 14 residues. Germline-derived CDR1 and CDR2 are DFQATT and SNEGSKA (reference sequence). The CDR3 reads CSARGPRGSYEQYF.

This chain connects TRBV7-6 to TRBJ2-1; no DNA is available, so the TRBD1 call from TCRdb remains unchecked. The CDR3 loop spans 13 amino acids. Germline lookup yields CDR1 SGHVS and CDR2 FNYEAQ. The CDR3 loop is CASRSPGYNEQFF.

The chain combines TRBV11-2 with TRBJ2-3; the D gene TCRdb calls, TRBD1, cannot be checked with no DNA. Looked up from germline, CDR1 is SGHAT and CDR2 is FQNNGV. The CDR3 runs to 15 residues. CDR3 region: CASSVFGGASDTQYF.

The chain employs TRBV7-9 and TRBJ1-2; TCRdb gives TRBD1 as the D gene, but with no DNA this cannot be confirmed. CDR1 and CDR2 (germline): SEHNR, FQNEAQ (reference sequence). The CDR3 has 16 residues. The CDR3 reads CASTKQGLQLKDGYTF.

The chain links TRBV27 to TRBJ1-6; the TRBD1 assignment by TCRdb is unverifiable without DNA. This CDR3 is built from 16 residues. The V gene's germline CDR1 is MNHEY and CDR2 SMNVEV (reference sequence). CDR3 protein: CASSLAGQGSNAPLHF.

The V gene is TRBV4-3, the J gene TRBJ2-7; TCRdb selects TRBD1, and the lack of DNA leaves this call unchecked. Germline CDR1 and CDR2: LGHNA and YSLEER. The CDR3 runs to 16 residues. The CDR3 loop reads CASSQDRDRGSYEQYF.

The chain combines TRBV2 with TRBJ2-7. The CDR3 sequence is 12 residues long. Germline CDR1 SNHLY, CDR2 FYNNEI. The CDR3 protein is CASSEFLYEQYF.

The chain's CDR3 is CASSVVAGEGNEQFF. V gene TRBV9 combines with J gene TRBJ2-1; the TCRdb call, TRBD2, lacks DNA for checking. Germline V lookup: CDR1 SGDLS, CDR2 YYNGEE. CDR3 length equals 15 residues. The entire variable domain, with the rest obtained from reference TRBV9 and TRBJ2-1, is as follows: DSGVTQTPKHLITATGQRVTLRCSPRSGDLSVYWYQQSLDQGLQFLIQYYNGEERAKGNILERFSAQQFPDLHSELNLSSLELGDSALYFCASSVVAGEGNEQFFGPGTRLTVL.

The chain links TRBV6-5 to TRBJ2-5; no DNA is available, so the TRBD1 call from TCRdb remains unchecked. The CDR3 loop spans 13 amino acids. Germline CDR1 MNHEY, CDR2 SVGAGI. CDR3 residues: CASRTDPWETQYF.

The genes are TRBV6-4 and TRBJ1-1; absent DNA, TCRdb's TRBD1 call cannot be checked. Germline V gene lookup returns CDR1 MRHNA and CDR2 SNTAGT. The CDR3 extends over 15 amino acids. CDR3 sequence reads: CASSASTGENTEAFF.